These T cell receptor beta chains were read from a single sample in a study of cytomegalovirus exposure and HLA in healthy donors. The table came from immunoSEQ multiplex PCR; TCRdb's copy has only in-frame clones and leaves some out. The sample holds roughly 65,000 clones, about 94% seen once. Sequenced material: PBMCs. The source is a man aged 18 to 29 in good health and CMV-seropositive. CDR3s include the opening cysteine and the closing phenylalanine or tryptophan. D genes are given only for firm matches. Only some rows state a clone size, as once, few, many or a class for expanded clones.

j_gene: TRBJ2-3; abundance: .; v_gene: TRBV6-5; len: 16; d_gene: .; CDR3aa: CASSYSIVGSTDTQYF; CDR3nt: TGTGCCAGCAGTTACTCGATCGTGGGCTCCACAGATACGCAGTATTTT
j_gene: TRBJ1-2; abundance: .; v_gene: TRBV5-1; len: 15; d_gene: .; CDR3aa: CASSLVLNKNYGYTF; CDR3nt: TGCGCCAGCAGCTTGGTCTTAAACAAGAACTATGGCTACACCTTC
j_gene: TRBJ1-5; abundance: .; v_gene: TRBV4-1; len: 18; d_gene: TRBD1; CDR3aa: CASSPTGQDYDSNQPQHF; CDR3nt: TGCGCCAGCAGCCCGACCGGACAGGACTACGATAGCAATCAGCCCCAGCATTTT
j_gene: TRBJ2-3; abundance: .; v_gene: TRBV7-9; len: 16; d_gene: TRBD2; CDR3aa: CASSFAAGANTDTQYF; CDR3nt: TGTGCCAGCAGCTTCGCAGCGGGGGCGAACACAGATACGCAGTATTTT
j_gene: TRBJ2-7; abundance: .; v_gene: TRBV28; len: 15; d_gene: TRBD2; CDR3aa: CASSLGLAGVIEQYF; CDR3nt: TGTGCCAGCAGTCTAGGACTAGCGGGGGTAATCGAGCAGTACTTC
j_gene: TRBJ2-3; abundance: .; v_gene: TRBV6-6; len: 15; d_gene: TRBD1; CDR3aa: CASSARDRVVDTQYF; CDR3nt: TGTGCCAGCAGTGCCCGGGACAGGGTTGTAGATACGCAGTATTTT
j_gene: TRBJ2-7; abundance: .; v_gene: TRBV6-1; len: 14; d_gene: .; CDR3aa: CASRRTAISDEQYF; CDR3nt: TGTGCCAGCAGAAGGACAGCGATAAGCGACGAGCAGTACTTC
j_gene: TRBJ1-3; abundance: once; v_gene: TRBV30; len: 14; d_gene: .; CDR3aa: CAWSPLGEGNTIYF; CDR3nt: TGTGCCTGGAGCCCCCTCGGAGAGGGAAACACCATATATTTT
j_gene: TRBJ2-7; abundance: .; v_gene: TRBV5-1; len: 14; d_gene: TRBD2; CDR3aa: CASSFTSGSHEQYF; CDR3nt: TGCGCCAGCAGCTTCACTAGCGGGAGTCACGAGCAGTACTTC
j_gene: TRBJ2-1; abundance: .; v_gene: TRBV15; len: 17; d_gene: TRBD2; CDR3aa: CATSRGNSGRYINEQFF; CDR3nt: TGTGCCACCAGCAGAGGTAATAGCGGGAGGTATATCAATGAGCAGTTCTTC
j_gene: TRBJ2-6; abundance: .; v_gene: TRBV28; len: 16; d_gene: TRBD1; CDR3aa: CASGGQGNAGANVLTF; CDR3nt: TGTGCCAGCGGGGGACAGGGAAATGCTGGGGCCAACGTCCTGACTTTC
j_gene: TRBJ2-1; abundance: .; v_gene: TRBV5-1; len: 14; d_gene: .; CDR3aa: CASSYSGSHNEQFF; CDR3nt: TGCGCCAGCAGCTACTCAGGGTCCCACAATGAGCAGTTCTTC
j_gene: TRBJ1-1; abundance: .; v_gene: TRBV4-1; len: 14; d_gene: .; CDR3aa: CASSHRLVNTEAFF; CDR3nt: TGCGCCAGCAGCCACAGACTTGTAAACACTGAAGCTTTCTTT
j_gene: TRBJ1-5; abundance: few; v_gene: TRBV9; len: 14; d_gene: .; CDR3aa: CASSVGSGHRPQHF; CDR3nt: TGTGCCAGCAGCGTAGGCTCAGGGCACCGGCCCCAGCATTTT
j_gene: TRBJ1-4; abundance: .; v_gene: TRBV18; len: 16; d_gene: .; CDR3aa: CASSPPRSSAGEKLFF; CDR3nt: TGTGCCAGCTCTCCCCCACGAAGTTCCGCGGGTGAAAAACTGTTTTTT
j_gene: TRBJ2-1; abundance: .; v_gene: TRBV5-8; len: 15; d_gene: TRBD1; CDR3aa: CASSLAGGGYNEQFF; CDR3nt: TGTGCCAGCAGCTTGGCAGGGGGCGGCTACAATGAGCAGTTCTTC
j_gene: TRBJ1-6; abundance: .; v_gene: TRBV11-2; len: 15; d_gene: .; CDR3aa: CASSLDRGGDSPLHF; CDR3nt: TGTGCCAGCAGCTTAGACAGGGGTGGTGATTCACCCCTCCACTTT
j_gene: TRBJ2-1; abundance: .; v_gene: TRBV7-2; len: 16; d_gene: .; CDR3aa: CASSLKQHFIINEQFF; CDR3nt: TGTGCCAGCAGCTTAAAACAGCATTTTATAATAAATGAGCAGTTCTTC
j_gene: TRBJ1-2; abundance: .; v_gene: TRBV28; len: 16; d_gene: TRBD1; CDR3aa: CASSLLAGGLNYGYTF; CDR3nt: TGTGCCAGCAGTTTATTGGCAGGGGGCCTAAACTATGGCTACACCTTC
j_gene: TRBJ2-3; abundance: .; v_gene: TRBV27; len: 18; d_gene: TRBD2; CDR3aa: CASSFRAGGRPGTDTQYF; CDR3nt: TGTGCCAGCAGTTTTCGAGCGGGGGGGCGACCAGGGACAGATACGCAGTATTTT
j_gene: TRBJ2-6; abundance: .; v_gene: TRBV29-1; len: 16; d_gene: .; CDR3aa: CSVEEGLSSGANVLTF; CDR3nt: TGCAGCGTTGAAGAGGGCTTAAGCTCTGGGGCCAACGTCCTGACTTTC
j_gene: TRBJ2-7; abundance: .; v_gene: TRBV7-9; len: 13; d_gene: .; CDR3aa: CASSGWSRYEQYF; CDR3nt: TGTGCCAGCAGTGGGTGGAGTAGGTACGAGCAGTACTTC
j_gene: TRBJ1-1; abundance: .; v_gene: TRBV15; len: 14; d_gene: .; CDR3aa: CATSGLGGLTEAFF; CDR3nt: TGTGCCACCAGCGGCTTGGGAGGGCTCACTGAAGCTTTCTTT
j_gene: TRBJ2-4; abundance: .; v_gene: TRBV30; len: 16; d_gene: TRBD1; CDR3aa: CAWSSAKGAAKNIQYF; CDR3nt: TGTGCCTGGAGTTCGGCCAAGGGGGCCGCCAAAAACATTCAGTACTTC
j_gene: TRBJ1-3; abundance: .; v_gene: TRBV21-1; len: 12; d_gene: .; CDR3aa: CASRRGFNTIYF; CDR3nt: TGTGCCAGCAGGCGAGGGTTCAACACCATATATTTT
j_gene: TRBJ2-3; abundance: once; v_gene: TRBV28; len: 16; d_gene: TRBD1; CDR3aa: CASSFTTGWGADTQYF; CDR3nt: TGTGCCAGCAGTTTTACGACAGGGTGGGGTGCAGATACGCAGTATTTT
j_gene: TRBJ2-2; abundance: .; v_gene: TRBV19; len: 17; d_gene: TRBD1; CDR3aa: CASSEANRGKDTGELFF; CDR3nt: TGTGCCAGTAGCGAAGCTAACAGGGGCAAAGACACCGGGGAGCTGTTTTTT
j_gene: TRBJ2-1; abundance: .; v_gene: TRBV4-3; len: 15; d_gene: TRBD2; CDR3aa: CASSLQAGGYNEQFF; CDR3nt: TGCGCCAGCAGCCTTCAAGCGGGAGGGTACAATGAGCAGTTCTTC
j_gene: TRBJ1-6; abundance: .; v_gene: TRBV2; len: 14; d_gene: .; CDR3aa: CASSVSGPGVSLHF; CDR3nt: TGTGCCAGCAGTGTTTCAGGCCCCGGGGTGTCCCTCCACTTT
j_gene: TRBJ1-5; abundance: .; v_gene: TRBV6-1; len: 14; d_gene: .; CDR3aa: CASTERAVNQPQHF; CDR3nt: TGTGCCAGCACCGAGAGGGCAGTTAATCAGCCCCAGCATTTT
j_gene: TRBJ2-1; abundance: .; v_gene: TRBV11-2; len: 15; d_gene: .; CDR3aa: CASSRLEGRQGEQFF; CDR3nt: TGTGCCAGCAGCCGACTGGAGGGGAGGCAGGGTGAGCAGTTCTTC
j_gene: TRBJ2-7; abundance: .; v_gene: TRBV5-4; len: 13; d_gene: .; CDR3aa: CASSLVGQGGQYF; CDR3nt: TGTGCCAGCAGCTTGGTAGGTCAGGGCGGGCAGTACTTC
j_gene: TRBJ2-1; abundance: .; v_gene: TRBV19; len: 15; d_gene: .; CDR3aa: CASREREGRPFNLVF; CDR3nt: TGTGCCAGTAGGGAGAGGGAAGGCAGGCCGTTTAACTTGGTCTTC
j_gene: TRBJ1-2; abundance: .; v_gene: TRBV6-1; len: 15; d_gene: TRBD1; CDR3aa: CASSQSRGTAYGYTF; CDR3nt: TGTGCCAGCAGTCAAAGCAGGGGGACAGCCTATGGCTACACCTTC
j_gene: TRBJ2-1; abundance: .; v_gene: TRBV20-1; len: 11; d_gene: TRBD2; CDR3aa: CSAGTSGRQFF; CDR3nt: TGCAGTGCTGGAACTAGCGGAAGACAGTTCTTC
j_gene: TRBJ1-1; abundance: .; v_gene: TRBV7-9; len: 14; d_gene: .; CDR3aa: CASSLAYGTTEAFF; CDR3nt: TGTGCCAGCAGCTTAGCCTATGGGACTACTGAAGCTTTCTTT
j_gene: TRBJ1-4; abundance: .; v_gene: TRBV6-6; len: 15; d_gene: TRBD1; CDR3aa: CASRPGQPIREKLFF; CDR3nt: TGTGCCAGCAGACCGGGACAGCCGATTAGAGAAAAACTGTTTTTT
j_gene: TRBJ1-2; abundance: .; v_gene: TRBV4-3; len: 15; d_gene: .; CDR3aa: CASSQVLFENYGYTF; CDR3nt: TGCGCCAGCAGCCAAGTTCTCTTTGAGAACTATGGCTACACCTTC
j_gene: TRBJ2-1; abundance: .; v_gene: TRBV4-3; len: 15; d_gene: TRBD2; CDR3aa: CASSQEGTSVNEQFF; CDR3nt: TGCGCCAGCAGCCAAGAAGGGACTAGCGTGAATGAGCAGTTCTTC
j_gene: TRBJ1-2; abundance: once; v_gene: TRBV7-8; len: 15; d_gene: TRBD1; CDR3aa: CASSPMTGGGYGYTF; CDR3nt: TGTGCCAGCAGCCCAATGACAGGGGGAGGCTATGGCTACACCTTC
j_gene: TRBJ1-1; abundance: .; v_gene: TRBV11-3; len: 15; d_gene: .; CDR3aa: CASSLAQGGTAEAFF; CDR3nt: TGTGCCAGCAGCTTAGCACAAGGGGGTACCGCTGAAGCTTTCTTT